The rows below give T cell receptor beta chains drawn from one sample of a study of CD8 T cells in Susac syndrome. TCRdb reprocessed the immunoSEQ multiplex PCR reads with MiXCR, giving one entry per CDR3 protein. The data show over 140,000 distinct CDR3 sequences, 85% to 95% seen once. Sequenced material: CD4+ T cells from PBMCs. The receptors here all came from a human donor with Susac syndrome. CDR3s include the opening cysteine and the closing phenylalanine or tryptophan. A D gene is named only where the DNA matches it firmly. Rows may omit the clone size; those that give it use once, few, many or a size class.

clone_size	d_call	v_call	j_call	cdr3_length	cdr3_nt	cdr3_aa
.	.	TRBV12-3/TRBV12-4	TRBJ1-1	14	TGTGCCAGCAGTTTAGGGAGTTTCCACACTGAAGCTTTCTTT	CASSLGSFHTEAFF
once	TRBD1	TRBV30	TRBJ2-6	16	TGTGCCTATGACAGGGGGCGCTTCTCTGGGGCCAACGTCCTGACTTTC	CAYDRGRFSGANVLTF
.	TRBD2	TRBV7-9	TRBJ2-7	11	TGTGCCAGTACGGGAGGCTACGAGCAGTACTTC	CASTGGYEQYF
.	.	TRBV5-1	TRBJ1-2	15	TGCGCCAGCAGCTTGGAGGGCAGGGTAGAATATGGCTACACCTTC	CASSLEGRVEYGYTF
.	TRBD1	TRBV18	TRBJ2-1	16	TGTGCCAGCTCACCCCGACAGGGGCTCAGACACAATGAGCAGTTCTTC	CASSPRQGLRHNEQFF
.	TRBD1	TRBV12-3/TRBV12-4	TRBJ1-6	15	TGTGCCAGCAGTATCCGGACAGGTTCAAATTCACCCCTCCACTTT	CASSIRTGSNSPLHF
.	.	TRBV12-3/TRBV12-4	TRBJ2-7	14	TGTGCCAGCACCTCCGAGGGCAGGGTTTACGAGCAGTACTTC	CASTSEGRVYEQYF
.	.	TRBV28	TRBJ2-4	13	TGTGCCAGCAGTTTTAGGTCCCGGAACATTCAGTACTTC	CASSFRSRNIQYF
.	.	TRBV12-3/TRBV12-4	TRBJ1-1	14	TGTGCCAGCAGTGGGGGAGGAATGAACACTGAAGCTTTCTTT	CASSGGGMNTEAFF
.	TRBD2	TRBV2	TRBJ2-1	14	TGTGCCAGCCGTCAATCTAGCGGGCGGAATGTGCAGTTCTTC	CASRQSSGRNVQFF
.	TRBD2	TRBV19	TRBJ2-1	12	TGTGCCAGTAGTATACCTCGGACTAGCCTGTTCTTC	CASSIPRTSLFF
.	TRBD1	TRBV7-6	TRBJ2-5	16	TGTGCCAGCAGCGGTGGGACAGGGGGAGCACAAGAGACCCAGTACTTC	CASSGGTGGAQETQYF
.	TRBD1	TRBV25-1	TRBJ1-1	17	TGTGCCAGCAGTGGCGGACAGGGGAGAGCTTTGAACACTGAAGCTTTCTTT	CASSGGQGRALNTEAFF
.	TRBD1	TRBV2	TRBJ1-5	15	TGTGCCAGCAGGGACAGGGCGGTGAGCAATCAGCCCCAGCATTTT	CASRDRAVSNQPQHF
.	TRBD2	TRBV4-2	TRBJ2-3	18	TGTGCCAGCAGCCGCCCGGGGGAAGCGGGAGAAGTGGGAGATACGCAGTATTTT	CASSRPGEAGEVGDTQYF
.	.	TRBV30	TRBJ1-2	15	TGTGCCTGGAGCGACGTGGGCCTCGGGCTCTATGGCTACACCTTC	CAWSDVGLGLYGYTF
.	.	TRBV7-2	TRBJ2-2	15	TGTGCCAGCAGCTGGACCGGGACTCAAACCGGGGAGCTGTTTTTT	CASSWTGTQTGELFF
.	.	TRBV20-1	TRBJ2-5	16	TGCAGTGCTAGAGATCGGCTAGCGGAGGGGGGAGAGACCCAGTACTTC	CSARDRLAEGGETQYF
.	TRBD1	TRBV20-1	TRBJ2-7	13	TGCAGTGCCCCGGGACAGATCTCCTACGAGCAGTACTTC	CSAPGQISYEQYF
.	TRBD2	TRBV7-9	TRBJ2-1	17	TGTGCCAGCAGCTTTAGCGGGAGCCTGAGCTCCTACAATGAGCAGTTCTTC	CASSFSGSLSSYNEQFF
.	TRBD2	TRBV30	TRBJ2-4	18	TGTGCCTGGAGTCGACTAGCGGGAGATGTTTGGGCCAAAAACATTCAGTACTTC	CAWSRLAGDVWAKNIQYF
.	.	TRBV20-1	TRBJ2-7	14	TGCAGTGCCCAGGTGTTAGACGGAGGCGGCGAGCAGTACTTC	CSAQVLDGGGEQYF
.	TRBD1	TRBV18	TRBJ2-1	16	TGTGCCAGCTCATCGGCCGGGACAGGGGGTTTCAATGAGCAGTTCTTC	CASSSAGTGGFNEQFF
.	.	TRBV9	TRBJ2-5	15	TGTGCCAGCAGCGTAGATAGCGGCCGAGGAGAGACCCAGTACTTC	CASSVDSGRGETQYF
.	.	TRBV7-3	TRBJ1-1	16	TGTGCCAGCAGCTTAATGGCTCCGGGTTTGGACACTGAAGCTTTCTTT	CASSLMAPGLDTEAFF